This TCR beta chain was sequenced for a study of T cells in Graves' hyperthyroidism and ophthalmopathy. Trimming took 7 bases from V and 4 from J, leaving 13 bases between them. This CDR3 comprises 13 residues. Germline V gene sequence: CDR1 MDHEN, CDR2 SYDVKM. This clonotype was recorded many times. Authors of the study amplified TCR beta CDR3 regions from RNA transcripts. The HTBI primer set served for first-round RT-PCR of the TCR CDR3. TCRdb reprocessed the multiplex PCR reads with MiXCR, giving one entry per CDR3 protein. The repertoire has 250,000 to 300,000 distinct CDR3 sequences, 12% to 15% of them found once; the top ten carry 7.9%.

This TCR derives from a woman between 35 and 50 years old with Graves' hyperthyroidism. The chain is built from TRBV28 and TRBJ1-1; D is uncertain. Sequenced input: blood. CDR3 sequence (DNA): TGTGCCAGCACCATAGTGGGAGTCACTGAAGCTTTCTTT. Protein product: CASTIVGVTEAFF.